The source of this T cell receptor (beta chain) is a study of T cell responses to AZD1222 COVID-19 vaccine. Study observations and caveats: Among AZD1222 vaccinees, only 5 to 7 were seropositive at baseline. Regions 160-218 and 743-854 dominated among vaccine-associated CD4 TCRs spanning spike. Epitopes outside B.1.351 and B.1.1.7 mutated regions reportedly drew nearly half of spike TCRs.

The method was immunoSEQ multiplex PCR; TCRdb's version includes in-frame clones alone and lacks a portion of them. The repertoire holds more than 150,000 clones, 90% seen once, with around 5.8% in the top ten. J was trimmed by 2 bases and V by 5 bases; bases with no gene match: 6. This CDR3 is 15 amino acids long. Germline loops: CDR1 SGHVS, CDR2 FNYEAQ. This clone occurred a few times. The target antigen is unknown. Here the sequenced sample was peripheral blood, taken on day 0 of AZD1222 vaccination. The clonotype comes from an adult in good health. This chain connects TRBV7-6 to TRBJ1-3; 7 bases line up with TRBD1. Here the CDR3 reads CASSKSGQAGNTIYF. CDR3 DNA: TGTGCCAGCAGCAAAAGCGGACAGGCTGGAAACACCATATATTTT.